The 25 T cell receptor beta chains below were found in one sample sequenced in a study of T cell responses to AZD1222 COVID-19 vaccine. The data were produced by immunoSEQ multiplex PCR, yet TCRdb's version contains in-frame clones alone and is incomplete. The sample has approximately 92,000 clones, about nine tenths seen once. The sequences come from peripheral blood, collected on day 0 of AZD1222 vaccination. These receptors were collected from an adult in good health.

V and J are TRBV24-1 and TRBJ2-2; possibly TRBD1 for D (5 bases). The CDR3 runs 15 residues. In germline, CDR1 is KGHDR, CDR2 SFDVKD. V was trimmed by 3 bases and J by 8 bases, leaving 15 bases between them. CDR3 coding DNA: TGTGCCACCAGTGATATTCAGGGCCCAGGGGGGGAGCTGTTTTTT. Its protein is CATSDIQGPGGELFF.

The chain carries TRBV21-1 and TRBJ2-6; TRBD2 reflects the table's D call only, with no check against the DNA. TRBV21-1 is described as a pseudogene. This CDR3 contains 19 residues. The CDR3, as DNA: TGTGCCAGCAGCACGTGGACGTGCGGGGGGGCTCCGGGGGCCAACGTCCTGACTTTC. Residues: CASSTWTCGGAPGANVLTF.

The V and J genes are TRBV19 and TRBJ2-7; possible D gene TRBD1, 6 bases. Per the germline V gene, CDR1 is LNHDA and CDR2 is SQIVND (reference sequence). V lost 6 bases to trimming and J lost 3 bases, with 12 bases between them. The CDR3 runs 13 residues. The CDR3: CASRSVGGYEQYF. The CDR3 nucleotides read TGTGCCAGTAGATCTGTAGGGGGCTACGAGCAGTACTTC.

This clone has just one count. Here the CDR3 reads CASRLQGVAYNEQFF. CDR3 in DNA: TGCGCCAGCAGGTTACAGGGGGTTGCTTACAATGAGCAGTTCTTC. The genes are TRBV5-1 and TRBJ2-1, with 8 bases matching TRBD1. V shed 5 bases, J shed 4 bases, and the junction held 8 bases outside the gene matches. The CDR3 has 15 residues. Germline V lookup: CDR1 SGHRS, CDR2 YFSETQ.

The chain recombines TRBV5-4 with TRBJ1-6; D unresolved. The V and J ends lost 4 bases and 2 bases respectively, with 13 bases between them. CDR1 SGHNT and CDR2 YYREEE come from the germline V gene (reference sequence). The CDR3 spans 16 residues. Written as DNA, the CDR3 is TGTGCCAGCAGCCCAACGATAGGGACCTATAATTCACCCCTCCACTTT. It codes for CASSPTIGTYNSPLHF.

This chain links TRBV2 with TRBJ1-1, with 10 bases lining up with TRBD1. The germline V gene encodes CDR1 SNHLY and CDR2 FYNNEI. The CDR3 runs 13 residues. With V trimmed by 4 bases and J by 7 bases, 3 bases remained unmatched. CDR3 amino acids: CASSGDRGFEAFF. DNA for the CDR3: TGTGCCAGCAGTGGGGACAGGGGTTTTGAAGCTTTCTTT.

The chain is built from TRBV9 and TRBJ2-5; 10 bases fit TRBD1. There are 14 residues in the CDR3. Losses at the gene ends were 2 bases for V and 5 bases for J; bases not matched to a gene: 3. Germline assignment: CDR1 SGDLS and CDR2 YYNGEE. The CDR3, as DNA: TGTGCCAGCAGCGTGGGACAGGGGAAGGAGACCCAGTACTTC. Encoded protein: CASSVGQGKETQYF.

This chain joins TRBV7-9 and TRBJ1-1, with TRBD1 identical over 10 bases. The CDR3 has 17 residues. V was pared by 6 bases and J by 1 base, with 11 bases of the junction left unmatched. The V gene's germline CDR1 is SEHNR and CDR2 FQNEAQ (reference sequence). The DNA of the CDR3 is TGTGCCAGCAGTCGCGGGGGACAGGGGATTGGGAACACTGAAGCTTTCTTT. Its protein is CASSRGGQGIGNTEAFF.

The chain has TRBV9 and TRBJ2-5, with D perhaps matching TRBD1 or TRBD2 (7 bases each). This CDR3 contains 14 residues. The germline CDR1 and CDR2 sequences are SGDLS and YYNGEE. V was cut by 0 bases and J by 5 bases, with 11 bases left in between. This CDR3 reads CASSVAQGGETQYF. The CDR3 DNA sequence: TGTGCCAGCAGCGTAGCCCAGGGGGGGGAGACCCAGTACTTC.

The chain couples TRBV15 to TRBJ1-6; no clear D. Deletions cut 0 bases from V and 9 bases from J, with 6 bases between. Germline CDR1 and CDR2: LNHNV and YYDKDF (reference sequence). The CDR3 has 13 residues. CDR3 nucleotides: TGTGCCACCAGCAGAGAACGGGGTTCACCCCTCCACTTT. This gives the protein CATSRERGSPLHF.

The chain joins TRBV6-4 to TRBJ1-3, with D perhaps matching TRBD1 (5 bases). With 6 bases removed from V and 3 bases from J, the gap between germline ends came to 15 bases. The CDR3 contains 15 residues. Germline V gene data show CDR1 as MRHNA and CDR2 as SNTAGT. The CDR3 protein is CASRRVRGRGNTIYF. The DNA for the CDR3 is TGTGCCAGCAGACGAGTAAGGGGCCGTGGAAACACCATATATTTT.

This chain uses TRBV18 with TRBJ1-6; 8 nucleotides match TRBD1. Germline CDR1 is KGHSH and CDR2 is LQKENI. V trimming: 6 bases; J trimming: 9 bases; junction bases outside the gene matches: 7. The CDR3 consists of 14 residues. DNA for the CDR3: TGTGCCAGCTCCCAGGACAGGGTGGCTTCACCCCTCCACTTT. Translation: CASSQDRVASPLHF.

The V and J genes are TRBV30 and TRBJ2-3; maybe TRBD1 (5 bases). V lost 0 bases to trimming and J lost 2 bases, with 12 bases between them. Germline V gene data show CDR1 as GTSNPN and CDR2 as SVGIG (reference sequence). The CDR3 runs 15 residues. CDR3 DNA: TGTGCCTGGAGTGTAGGGGCCTCCTACACAGATACGCAGTATTTT. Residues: CAWSVGASYTDTQYF.

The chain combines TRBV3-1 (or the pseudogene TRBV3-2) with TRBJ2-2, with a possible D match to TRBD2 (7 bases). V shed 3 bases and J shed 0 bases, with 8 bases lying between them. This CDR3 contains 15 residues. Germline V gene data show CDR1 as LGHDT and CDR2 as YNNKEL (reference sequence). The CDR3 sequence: CASSQRGPNTGELFF. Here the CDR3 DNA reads TGTGCCAGCAGCCAGCGGGGGCCGAACACCGGGGAGCTGTTTTTT.

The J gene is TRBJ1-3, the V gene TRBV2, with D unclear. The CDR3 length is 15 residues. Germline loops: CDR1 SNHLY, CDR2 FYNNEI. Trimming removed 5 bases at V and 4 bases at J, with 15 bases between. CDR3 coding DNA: TGTGCCAGCAGTCCATGGGAGGGCGGGGGAAACACCATATATTTT. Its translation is CASSPWEGGGNTIYF.

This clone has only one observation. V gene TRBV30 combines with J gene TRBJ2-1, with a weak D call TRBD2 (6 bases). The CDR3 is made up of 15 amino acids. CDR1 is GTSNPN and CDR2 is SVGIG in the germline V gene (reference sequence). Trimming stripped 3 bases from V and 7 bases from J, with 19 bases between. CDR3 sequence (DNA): TGTGCCTGGAGGATTGGGGGAGGCGATGGAAATGAGCAGTTCTTC. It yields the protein CAWRIGGGDGNEQFF.

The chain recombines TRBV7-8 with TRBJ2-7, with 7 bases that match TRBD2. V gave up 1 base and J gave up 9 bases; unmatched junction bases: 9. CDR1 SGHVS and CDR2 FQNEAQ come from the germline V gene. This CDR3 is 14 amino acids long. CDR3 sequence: CASSLGALRGRQYF. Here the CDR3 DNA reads TGTGCCAGCAGCTTAGGGGCCTTGCGGGGGAGGCAGTACTTC.

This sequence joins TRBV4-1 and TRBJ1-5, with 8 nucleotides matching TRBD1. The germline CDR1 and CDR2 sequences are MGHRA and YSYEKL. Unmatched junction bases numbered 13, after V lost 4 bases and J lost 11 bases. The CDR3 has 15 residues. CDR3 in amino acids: CASSPNGQGLGAQHF. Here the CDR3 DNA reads TGCGCCAGCAGCCCAAACGGACAGGGCCTCGGGGCCCAGCATTTT.

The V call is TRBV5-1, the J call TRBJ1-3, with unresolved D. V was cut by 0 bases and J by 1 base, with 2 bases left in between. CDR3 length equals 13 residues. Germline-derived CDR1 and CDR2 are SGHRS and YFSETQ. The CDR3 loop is CASSLASGNTIYF. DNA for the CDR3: TGCGCCAGCAGCTTGGCGTCTGGAAACACCATATATTTT.

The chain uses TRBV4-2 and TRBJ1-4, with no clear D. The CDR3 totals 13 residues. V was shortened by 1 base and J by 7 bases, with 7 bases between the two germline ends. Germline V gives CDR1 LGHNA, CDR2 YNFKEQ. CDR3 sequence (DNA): TGTGCCAGCAGCCAAGGCTCGGGTGAAAAACTGTTTTTT. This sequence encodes CASSQGSGEKLFF.

For the CDR3, the DNA is TGCAGCCTTCAGGCAGGGACAGACAATCAGCCCCAGCATTTT. Its protein is CSLQAGTDNQPQHF. This chain connects TRBV29-1 to TRBJ1-5; 7 bases are a match to TRBD1. The ends lost 8 bases at V and 3 bases at J; junction bases unmatched: 10. CDR3 size: 14 residues. Germline CDR1 reads SQVTM; CDR2 reads ANQGSEA.

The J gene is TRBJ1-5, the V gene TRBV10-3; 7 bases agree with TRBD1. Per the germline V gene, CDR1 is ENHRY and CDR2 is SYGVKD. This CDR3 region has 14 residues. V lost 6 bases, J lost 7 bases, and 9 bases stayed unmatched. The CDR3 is CAISKTGERQPQHF. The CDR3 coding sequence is TGTGCCATCAGCAAAACAGGGGAGAGGCAGCCCCAGCATTTT.

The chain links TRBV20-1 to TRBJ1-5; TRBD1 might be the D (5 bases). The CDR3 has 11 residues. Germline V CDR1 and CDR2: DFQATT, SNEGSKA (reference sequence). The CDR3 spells CGSGREQPQHF. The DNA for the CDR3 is TGCGGTTCAGGCAGGGAACAGCCCCAGCATTTT.

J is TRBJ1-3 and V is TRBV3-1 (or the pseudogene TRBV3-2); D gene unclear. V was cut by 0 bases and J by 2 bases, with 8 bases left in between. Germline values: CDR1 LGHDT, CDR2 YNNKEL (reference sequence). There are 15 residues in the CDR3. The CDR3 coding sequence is TGTGCCAGCAGCCAAGATGGGAGGCCTGGAAACACCATATATTTT. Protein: CASSQDGRPGNTIYF.

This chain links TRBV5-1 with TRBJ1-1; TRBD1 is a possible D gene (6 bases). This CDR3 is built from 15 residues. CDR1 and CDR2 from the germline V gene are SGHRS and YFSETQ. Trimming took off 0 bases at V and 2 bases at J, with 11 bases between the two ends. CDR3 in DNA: TGCGCCAGCAGCTTGGACAGGGTTAGTAACACTGAAGCTTTCTTT. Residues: CASSLDRVSNTEAFF.